The subject of this entry is one T cell receptor beta chain. What it binds is not known. The CDR3 runs to 15 residues. V lost 5 bases and J 0 bases, leaving 14 bases between the germline ends. In germline, CDR1 is MNHNS, CDR2 SASEGT. This sample was included in a study of T cells in Graves' hyperthyroidism and ophthalmopathy. Amplification yielded TCR beta CDR3 regions, with RNA transcripts as the source. Researchers ran a first-round RT-PCR on the TCR CDR3 using the HTBI primer set. Via MiXCR, TCRdb re-called the multiplex PCR reads, giving one row per CDR3 protein. The sample contains approximately 620,000 distinct CDR3 sequences, approximately 15% of which appear only once. Study observations and caveats: Ophthalmopathy cases were set apart from stable hyperthyroidism by a 13 V-J model.

The chain recombines TRBV6-1 with TRBJ2-7; D is possibly TRBD1 (6 bases). The sample comprised blood. This receptor was identified in a middle-aged woman with Graves' ophthalmopathy. CDR3 region: CASSLQGIASYEQYF. In DNA form, the CDR3 reads TGTGCCAGCAGTTTACAGGGTATCGCCTCCTACGAGCAGTACTTC.